The 16 T cell receptor beta chains in this list originate from one sample, sequenced in a study of control samples from healthy donors and cancer patients. Repertoires were generated with immunoSEQ multiplex PCR, while TCRdb's copy carries only in-frame clones and drops some. This table holds around 80,000 clones, approximately 90% found once. Specimen: blood. Receptors were obtained from a woman aged 45-59 years in good health.

This chain uses TRBV6-5 with TRBJ1-6, with D perhaps matching TRBD1 (6 bases). V was clipped by 6 bases and J by 5 bases, with 11 bases between them. The CDR3 has 14 amino acids. In germline, CDR1 is MNHEY, CDR2 SVGAGI. CDR3: CASSSGHHNSPLHF. The CDR3 region has the DNA TGTGCCAGCAGCTCGGGACACCATAATTCACCCCTCCACTTT.

V and J are TRBV19 and TRBJ2-1; D gene uncertain. The CDR3 is made up of 13 amino acids. Trimming took off 4 bases at V and 10 bases at J, with 14 bases between the two ends. The germline gives CDR1 LNHDA, CDR2 SQIVND (reference sequence). CDR3 loop: CASSTQSALEQFF. The CDR3 DNA sequence: TGTGCCAGTAGTACCCAGTCGGCCCTCGAGCAGTTCTTC. The variable domain in full, with the rest retrieved from reference TRBV19 and TRBJ2-1, is DGGITQSPKYLFRKEGQNVTLSCEQNLNHDAMYWYRQDPGQGLRLIYYSQIVNDFQKGDIAEGYSVSREKKESFPLTVTSAQKNPTAFYLCASSTQSALEQFFGPGTRLTVL.

In nucleotides, the CDR3 is TGTGCCAGCAGTGGGGACAGGGTCTATGGCTACACCTTC. It translates to CASSGDRVYGYTF. The chain carries TRBV2 and TRBJ1-2, with 9 positions matching TRBD1. This CDR3 contains 13 residues. J gave up 4 bases and V 4 bases, and 1 base lay outside the gene matches. Germline V gene data show CDR1 as SNHLY and CDR2 as FYNNEI.

The chain has TRBV11-3 and TRBJ2-3, with D perhaps matching TRBD1 (6 bases). Trimming cost V 4 bases and J 2 bases, with 10 bases left between them. This CDR3 is 14 amino acids long. Per the germline V gene, CDR1 is SGHNT and CDR2 is YENEEA. Written as DNA, the CDR3 is TGTGCCAGCAGCTCGGGACACTACACAGATACGCAGTATTTT. This encodes CASSSGHYTDTQYF.

CDR3 sequence reads: CAAKKSQGDTEAFF. The CDR3 DNA reads TGTGCCGCCAAGAAGTCACAGGGGGACACTGAAGCTTTCTTT. The genes are TRBV10-3 and TRBJ1-1; 8 bases agree with TRBD1. The germline V gene encodes CDR1 ENHRY and CDR2 SYGVKD. The CDR3 covers 14 residues. Trimming at V came to 11 bases and at J to 3 bases, leaving 11 bases not matched to a gene.

The rearrangement uses TRBV2 and TRBJ1-1; D uncertain. This CDR3 has 13 residues. Trimming took off 5 bases at V and 0 bases at J, with 7 bases between the two ends. Germline-derived CDR1 and CDR2 are SNHLY and FYNNEI. This CDR3 is CASSPEMNTEAFF. The CDR3 DNA sequence: TGTGCCAGCAGTCCGGAAATGAACACTGAAGCTTTCTTT.

The V and J genes are TRBV2 and TRBJ1-1; the D is unclear. Trimming shortened V by 7 bases and J by 0 bases, and 9 bases separated the two germline ends. CDR1 is SNHLY, CDR2 FYNNEI, per germline. The CDR3 runs to 13 residues. The CDR3, as DNA: TGTGCCAGCACACGACTCATGAACACTGAAGCTTTCTTT. It encodes CASTRLMNTEAFF. Using reference TRBV2 and TRBJ1-1 for the parts outside the CDR3, the full variable domain is EPEVTQTPSHQVTQMGQEVILRCVPISNHLYFYWYRQILGQKVEFLVSFYNNEISEKSEIFDDQFSVERPDGSNFTLKIRSTKLEDSAMYFCASTRLMNTEAFFGQGTRLTVV.

This chain links TRBV6-1 with TRBJ1-1, with TRBD1 as a possible D gene (5 bases). The CDR3 loop spans 14 amino acids. The germline CDR1 and CDR2 sequences are MNHNS and SASEGT. The V gene lost 3 bases and the J gene lost 0 bases, with 8 bases spanning the gap. Here the CDR3 reads CASSDRAVNTEAFF. CDR3 DNA sequence: TGTGCCAGCAGTGACAGGGCGGTGAACACTGAAGCTTTCTTT.

The CDR3 region has the DNA TGTGCCAGCAGGTATCCTGGCGGGTCCATCGGAGGAAACACCATATATTTT. Its protein product is CASRYPGGSIGGNTIYF. The chain links TRBV11-2 to TRBJ1-3; D uncertain. Looked up from germline, CDR1 is SGHAT and CDR2 is FQNNGV. This CDR3 is built from 17 residues. Trimming stripped 6 bases from V and 4 bases from J, with 22 bases between.

The chain has TRBV30 and TRBJ2-7; D gene unclear. Germline CDR1 and CDR2: GTSNPN and SVGIG (reference sequence). The CDR3 has 11 residues. The V gene lost 2 bases and the J gene lost 1 base, with 3 bases spanning the gap. The CDR3 protein is CAWSRSYEQYF. In DNA, the CDR3 is TGTGCCTGGAGTAGATCCTACGAGCAGTACTTC.

The rearrangement joins TRBV2 to TRBJ2-2; 7 bases match TRBD2. V lost 7 bases and J lost 5; bases outside the gene matches: 7. There are 14 residues in the CDR3. Germline V lookup: CDR1 SNHLY, CDR2 FYNNEI. The CDR3 region is CASNGLVRTGELFF. The DNA for the CDR3 is TGTGCCAGCAATGGACTAGTGAGGACCGGGGAGCTGTTTTTT.

The rearrangement uses TRBV5-4 and TRBJ2-7, with TRBD2 as a possible D gene (7 bases). V dropped 0 bases and J dropped 6 bases, with 16 bases sitting between them. This CDR3 is built from 15 residues. The germline V gene encodes CDR1 SGHNT and CDR2 YYREEE (reference sequence). In DNA form, the CDR3 reads TGTGCCAGCAGCTTGGAGGGGGGGGCAAAATTCGAGCAGTACTTC. It specifies CASSLEGGAKFEQYF. Variable domain in full (rest from reference TRBV5-4 and TRBJ2-7): ETGVTQSPTHLIKTRGQQVTLRCSSQSGHNTVSWYQQALGQGPQFIFQYYREEENGRGNFPPRFSGLQFPNYSSELNVNALELDDSALYLCASSLEGGAKFEQYFGPGTRLTVT.

The chain carries TRBV27 and TRBJ1-2; 7 bases are shared with TRBD1. Germline V CDR1 and CDR2: MNHEY, SMNVEV (reference sequence). V dropped 6 bases and J dropped 7; count of bases not matched to a gene: 8. The CDR3 length is 13 residues. DNA of the CDR3: TGTGCCAGCAGCTGGAGGGGGCGTGGTGGCTACACCTTC. It translates to CASSWRGRGGYTF.

The V gene is TRBV29-1, the J gene TRBJ2-1; a possible D gene is TRBD2 (7 bases). The CDR3 has 17 amino acids. Germline lookup yields CDR1 SQVTM and CDR2 ANQGSEA. Trimming removed 6 bases from V and 4 bases from J, with 25 bases in between. CDR3 coding DNA: TGCAGCGTCGTCGGGGGAAGCGGGGACATCTCATACAATGAGCAGTTCTTC. Its translation: CSVVGGSGDISYNEQFF.

V and J are TRBV30 and TRBJ1-5; a weak D match, TRBD1 (6 bases). Per the germline V gene, CDR1 is GTSNPN and CDR2 is SVGIG (reference sequence). Trimming removed 2 bases from V and 1 base from J, with 18 bases in between. The CDR3 is 17 residues long. This CDR3 is CAWSRGAVAGSNQPQHF. As DNA, the CDR3 is TGTGCCTGGAGTCGGGGGGCCGTGGCCGGAAGCAATCAGCCCCAGCATTTT.

This chain links TRBV9 with TRBJ2-1, with D perhaps matching TRBD1 or TRBD2 (5 bases each). Germline loops: CDR1 SGDLS, CDR2 YYNGEE. The ends were cut back, 0 bases at V and 1 base at J, with 11 bases in the middle. The CDR3 extends over 16 amino acids. As DNA, the CDR3 is TGTGCCAGCAGCGTAGCCAGGGACGGTTCCTACAATGAGCAGTTCTTC. Encoded protein: CASSVARDGSYNEQFF.